This T cell receptor (beta chain) was retrieved from a study of neurological immune-mediated disorders. Study-wide results and limits: The most TCR clonal expansion was seen in HTLV-1-associated myelopathy, whereas the least was seen in multiple sclerosis, below the level in healthy controls.

The yield of each sequencing run was over 190 million TCR-beta sequences from 15-18 subjects. TCRdb passed the 5' RACE reads through MiXCR, listing each CDR3 protein once. The sample lists around 38,000 distinct CDR3 sequences, roughly 15% seen once, with roughly 3.6% in the top ten. The ends were cut back, 2 bases at V and 1 base at J, with 11 bases in the middle. From germline, CDR1 is SGHDT and CDR2 YYEEEE. CDR3 length: 15 residues. In its sample, this clonotype was seen many times. Its matching antigen is unknown. The rearrangement links TRBV5-6 to TRBJ2-3; D may be TRBD2 (6 bases). Sample: CD4+ T cells from blood. This TCR derives from a woman aged 55-75 years with HTLV-1-associated myelopathy (HAM/TSP). The DNA for the CDR3 is TGTGCCAGCAGCTTCGGGGGTCTCCGCACAGATACGCAGTATTTT. Protein product: CASSFGGLRTDTQYF.